The sequence of this T cell receptor (beta chain) was determined in a study of cytomegalovirus exposure and HLA in healthy donors. For the study at large: The platform used for the 120 or so validation repertoires matched that of the 666 first-cohort repertoires, a later analysis reported.

The method was immunoSEQ multiplex PCR; TCRdb's version includes in-frame clones alone and lacks a portion of them. The sample lists about 130,000 clones, 90% to 97% seen once, with 1.7% in the top ten. Donors came from a validation cohort of about 110 subjects, distinct from the first 666-subject cohort. Germline CDR1 reads SQVTM; CDR2 reads ANQGSEA. V was trimmed by 7 bases and J by 4 bases, leaving 13 bases between them. This CDR3 comprises 12 residues. Study-level findings and limits: According to a subsequent analysis, TCR clusters from the first cohort were inclined to appear together in the 110 or so validation repertoires.

This clone was found once. Its matching antigen is unknown. The chain uses TRBV29-1 and TRBJ1-1, with D tentatively TRBD1 (5 bases). The sequencing input was PBMCs. This receptor was obtained from a man between 18 and 29 years old in good health and CMV-seronegative. CDR3 amino acids: CSGAQGGTEAFF. CDR3 coding DNA: TGCAGCGGGGCCCAGGGAGGCACTGAAGCTTTCTTT.